Listed below are T cell receptor beta chains from one sample, sequenced in a study of neurological immune-mediated disorders. Each CDR3 protein is one row after TCRdb ran MiXCR on the 5' RACE reads. Among about 59,000 distinct CDR3 sequences, under 4.5% were seen once, and the ten largest hold approximately 3.1%. The sample consisted of PBMCs. The receptors here all came from a woman in her twenties or thirties with multiple sclerosis. The CDR3 runs from the conserved cysteine through the conserved F or W. The D gene is left open where the match is weak. Part of the rows lack a size; the others show once, few, many or a class for expanded clones.

v_gene	d_gene	j_gene	abundance	CDR3nt	CDR3aa
TRBV28	-	TRBJ1-5	-	TGTGCCAGCAGCGTTGGGTCTCAGCCCCAGAATTTT	CASSVGSQPQNF
TRBV20-1	TRBD2	TRBJ2-3	many	TGCAGTGCTCTCCAGCGGAGCGGGAGCCCAGATACGCAGTATTTT	CSALQRSGSPDTQYF
TRBV7-2	-	TRBJ2-5	many	TGTGCCAGCAGCTTAGCGAGTGGGGAGACCCAGTACTTC	CASSLASGETQYF
TRBV6-5	-	TRBJ1-1	many	TGTGCCAGCAGTGGAGGACGCCTGAACACTGAAGCTTTCTTT	CASSGGRLNTEAFF
TRBV28	-	TRBJ1-6	-	TGTGCCAGCCGGCGTACAGGGTCTAATTCACCCCTCAACTTT	CASRRTGSNSPLNF
TRBV5-1	-	TRBJ2-7	many	TGCGCCAGCAGCCCAGGGGGCCAGAGCGGGGCCTACGAGCAGTACTTC	CASSPGGQSGAYEQYF
TRBV5-5	-	TRBJ2-7	many	TGTGCCAGCAGCTTGGAGTTTTACGAGCAGTACTTC	CASSLEFYEQYF
TRBV5-1	TRBD1	TRBJ2-2	many	TGCGCCAGCAGCCCTGCCGGGACAGGGTGGATCGGGGAGCTGTTTTTT	CASSPAGTGWIGELFF
TRBV16	-	TRBJ2-7	few	TGTGCCAGCAGCCAAGTTGAAAGCTCCTACGAGCAGTACTTC	CASSQVESSYEQYF
TRBV11-3	TRBD1	TRBJ2-3	-	TGTGCCAGCAGCCCTGGACAGGGCTCCACAGATACGCAGTATTTT	CASSPGQGSTDTQYF
TRBV29-1	TRBD2	TRBJ2-7	many	TGCAGCGTCGTGGGACTAGCGGGTCGGAAGGACGAGCAGTACTTC	CSVVGLAGRKDEQYF
TRBV20-1	TRBD1	TRBJ1-6	many	TGCAGTGCTAGAGATGCCGGGACAGGGGGAGGGTATAATTCACCCCTCCACTTT	CSARDAGTGGGYNSPLHF
TRBV20-1	-	TRBJ1-4	many	TGCAGTGCTAGAGATCCGGCATTAGGAGATGAAAAACTGTTTTTT	CSARDPALGDEKLFF
TRBV5-1	-	TRBJ2-5	many	TGCGCCAGCAGCTTGGCGGCTAGCCGAGGGGAGACCCAGTACTTC	CASSLAASRGETQYF
TRBV7-6	-	TRBJ2-2	many	TGTGCCAGCAGCGGCAGGTTGAATCCCGGGGAGCTGTTTTTT	CASSGRLNPGELFF
TRBV12-3/TRBV12-4	TRBD1	TRBJ1-1	many	TGTGCCAGCAGTTTGGACAGGAGAACTGAAGCTTTCTTT	CASSLDRRTEAFF
TRBV5-1	TRBD1	TRBJ2-7	many	TGCGCCAGCAGCCCCAGGACAGGAAGTTTTAACGAGCAGTACTTC	CASSPRTGSFNEQYF
TRBV6-1	TRBD2	TRBJ2-3	many	TGTGCCAGCACCGATTCCTTAGCGGGGGGGCCGAAAGATACGCAGTATTTT	CASTDSLAGGPKDTQYF
TRBV20-1	-	TRBJ2-7	few	TGCAGTGCTAGATTTTCTAGCTACGAGCAGTACTTC	CSARFSSYEQYF
TRBV10-2	-	TRBJ2-3	many	TGCGCCAGCAAAACAACTGGGGGGGATACGCAGTATTTT	CASKTTGGDTQYF
TRBV10-3	-	TRBJ2-7	many	TGTGCCATCAGTGGGGACTTGGGCTACGAGCAGTACTTC	CAISGDLGYEQYF
TRBV27	TRBD1	TRBJ1-5	many	TGTGCCAGCAATTGGGGGGGGGACAGGGGAGGAAATCAGCCCCAGCATTTT	CASNWGGDRGGNQPQHF
TRBV12-3/TRBV12-4	-	TRBJ1-1	many	TGTGCCAACCCAAAGGGGGTGAACACTGAAGCTTTCTTT	CANPKGVNTEAFF
TRBV7-2	-	TRBJ1-5	many	TGTGCCAGCAGCTTGTTATACTCCAATCAGCCCCAGCATTTT	CASSLLYSNQPQHF
TRBV6-1	-	TRBJ1-6	many	TGTGCCAGCAGTGTAAAACGGGATTATTCACCCCTCCACTTT	CASSVKRDYSPLHF
TRBV7-2	-	TRBJ1-1	many	TGTGCCAGCAGCTTAGATCTGTTAAACACTGAAGCTTTCTTT	CASSLDLLNTEAFF
TRBV5-1	TRBD2	TRBJ2-1	many	TGCGCCAGCAGCTTGGCCACTAGCGGGGGGTACAGTGAGCAGTTCTTC	CASSLATSGGYSEQFF
TRBV29-1	TRBD1	TRBJ2-7	many	TGCAGCGTTGAAGCGGACAGGACCTACGAGCAGTACTTC	CSVEADRTYEQYF
TRBV20-1	TRBD2	TRBJ2-7	many	TGCAGTGCTAGGGGCGGAAGCGGGAGCTCCTACGAGCAGTACTTC	CSARGGSGSSYEQYF
TRBV12-3/TRBV12-4	-	TRBJ1-6	many	TGTGCCAGCAGTTTCCCTGATTCACCCCTCAACTTT	CASSFPDSPLNF
TRBV20-1	-	TRBJ2-7	few	TGCAGTGCGGAAAGGGGAGAAGAGCAGTACTTC	CSAERGEEQYF
TRBV7-9	TRBD1	TRBJ2-5	many	TGTGCCAGCAGCTTATCCCGGACAGGAAAAGAGACCCAGTACTTC	CASSLSRTGKETQYF
TRBV5-5	-	TRBJ2-2	many	TGTGCCAGCAGCTTGGCATCCACCGGGGAGCTGTTTTTT	CASSLASTGELFF
TRBV11-2	-	TRBJ1-1	many	TGTGCCAGCAGCTTAGTCGAAGGTAGAAACACTGAAGCTTTCTTT	CASSLVEGRNTEAFF
TRBV5-1	-	TRBJ2-1	many	TGCGCCAGCAGTCCGAACTCGGGAGCACAGTTCTTC	CASSPNSGAQFF
TRBV20-1	-	TRBJ2-2	many	TGCAGTGCTAGAGATTCCGGCCCCGGGGAGCTGTTTTTT	CSARDSGPGELFF
TRBV29-1	TRBD1	TRBJ2-2	many	TGCAGCGTGGAGACAGGGTACACCGGGGAGCTGTTTTTT	CSVETGYTGELFF
TRBV12-3/TRBV12-4	-	TRBJ2-1	-	TGTGCCAGCAGTCAACAGGGAGGAGCGTTAGATGAGCAGTTCTTC	CASSQQGGALDEQFF
TRBV7-2	-	TRBJ2-2	many	TGTGCCAGCAGCTTAATAAGGGTTCACGGGGAGCTGTTTTTT	CASSLIRVHGELFF
TRBV7-2	-	TRBJ2-1	many	TGTGCCAGCAGCACCGACTGGTACAATGAGCAGTTCTTC	CASSTDWYNEQFF
TRBV5-6	-	TRBJ2-7	many	TGTGCCAGCAGCTTGGCAGGGTTCAACGAGCAGTACTTC	CASSLAGFNEQYF
TRBV18	TRBD1	TRBJ1-5	-	TGTGCCAGCTCACCGGACAGGGATAGCAATCAGCCCCAGCATTTT	CASSPDRDSNQPQHF
TRBV5-1	TRBD1	TRBJ2-5	many	TGCGCCAGCAGCGAGGGGACAGGGCCCCGCCAAGAGACCCAGTACTTC	CASSEGTGPRQETQYF
TRBV20-1	-	TRBJ1-2	many	TGCAGTGCTAGAGAACTTGGGGGGGGCTATGGCTACACCTTC	CSARELGGGYGYTF
TRBV28	-	TRBJ2-1	many	TGTGCCAGCAGTTTATTCGACAATGAGCAGTTCTTC	CASSLFDNEQFF
TRBV5-1	-	TRBJ2-3	many	TGCGCCAGCAGCCCACAGGGCACAGATACGCAGTATTTT	CASSPQGTDTQYF
TRBV24-1	TRBD2	TRBJ2-5	many	TGTGCCACCAGTGGTTCCCATGTGGTGCCCCGGGCTAGCGGTAGTCGAGAGACCCAGTACTTC	CATSGSHVVPRASGSRETQYF
TRBV5-1	-	TRBJ1-5	many	TGCGCCAGCAGCTTGGAGGGGGGTAGCAATCAGCCCCAGAATTTT	CASSLEGGSNQPQNF
TRBV10-3	-	TRBJ1-2	many	TGTGCCATCAGTGCGACGGCCGTCGACCATGGCTACACCTTC	CAISATAVDHGYTF
TRBV9	-	TRBJ2-7	many	TGTGCCAGCAGCGTAGATACCGGGCCTGAAGGTTACGAGCAGTACTTC	CASSVDTGPEGYEQYF
TRBV20-1	-	TRBJ1-1	many	TGCAGTGCTAGTAAGCAATTGGGGTACACTGAAGCTTTCTTT	CSASKQLGYTEAFF
TRBV20-1	-	TRBJ1-5	many	TGCAGTGCTAGTTGGGACAATAGCAATCAGCCCCAGCATTTT	CSASWDNSNQPQHF
TRBV27	-	TRBJ1-5	many	TGTGCCAGCAGTTCTCTGGCAAATTGGGATCAGCCCCAGCATTTT	CASSSLANWDQPQHF